The next 27 T cell receptor beta chains were all read from a single sample in a study of blood T cell repertoires in COVID-19. Repertoires were generated with immunoSEQ multiplex PCR, while TCRdb's copy carries only in-frame clones and drops some. In the table there are 21,000 or so clones, more than 70% of which are singletons. Sequences were obtained from peripheral blood. The receptors come from a human donor in a cohort sampled during active COVID-19. The donor label of this sample is uncertain.

The rearrangement uses TRBV12-3 or TRBV12-4 and TRBJ2-1, with D tentatively TRBD2 (6 bases). The CDR3 runs to 13 residues. The germline V and J ends were trimmed by 7 bases and 8 bases, with 15 bases remaining between them. The CDR3 loop is CASTRAGRDEQFF. The CDR3 region has the DNA TGTGCCAGCACTCGAGCGGGTAGGGATGAGCAGTTCTTC.

DNA of the CDR3: TGTGCCAGCAGCCGAAGAGGGGAGCAGTTCTTC. This sequence encodes CASSRRGEQFF. This chain connects TRBV11-2 to TRBJ2-1; the D gene is possibly TRBD2 (5 bases). This CDR3 contains 11 residues. Trimming shortened V by 5 bases and J by 10 bases, and 9 bases separated the two germline ends. Germline loops: CDR1 SGHAT, CDR2 FQNNGV.

The chain couples TRBV5-1 to TRBJ2-7, with TRBD2 matching 9 bases. The CDR3 is made up of 15 amino acids. Germline V lookup: CDR1 SGHRS, CDR2 YFSETQ. J lost 3 bases, V lost 2 bases, and 6 bases had no gene match. The CDR3 DNA is TGCGCCAGCAGCTTACAAGCGGGGGGAAACTACGAGCAGTACTTC. This encodes CASSLQAGGNYEQYF.

The chain links TRBV3-1 (or the pseudogene TRBV3-2) to TRBJ2-5; TRBD2 aligns across 13 bases. The germline CDR1 and CDR2 sequences are LGHDT and YNNKEL (reference sequence). The V segment lost 5 bases and the J segment 2 bases; nucleotides outside the gene matches: 5. This CDR3 has 16 amino acids. For the CDR3, the DNA is TGTGCCAGCAGCGAACTAGCGGGAGGGGAACAAGAGACCCAGTACTTC. Its protein is CASSELAGGEQETQYF.

The V gene is TRBV24-1, the J gene TRBJ2-3; TRBD1 might be the D (6 bases). V dropped 9 bases and J dropped 0 bases, with 9 bases sitting between them. Germline CDR1 is KGHDR and CDR2 is SFDVKD. The CDR3 consists of 13 residues. The CDR3, as DNA: TGTGCCACCGCGCAGGGGAGCACAGATACGCAGTATTTT. As protein: CATAQGSTDTQYF.

V and J are TRBV6-6 and TRBJ2-7; a weak D match, TRBD2 (6 bases). Trimming pared 8 bases from V and 3 bases from J, leaving 23 bases between. Germline loops: CDR1 MNHNY, CDR2 SVGAGI (reference sequence). This CDR3 spans 16 amino acids. CDR3 nucleotide sequence: TGTGCCAGCGTGGACGCCGGGACTCAAGGGCGCTACGAGCAGTACTTC. As protein: CASVDAGTQGRYEQYF.

This clone has just one count. This chain uses TRBV12-3 or TRBV12-4 with TRBJ2-7; 7 bases fit TRBD2. V shed 3 bases and J 5 bases; nucleotides not matched to a gene: 1. The CDR3 spans 12 residues. The CDR3 DNA is TGTGCCAGCAGTTTCGGGGGGAACGAGCAGTACTTC. It yields the protein CASSFGGNEQYF.

This clone was picked up one time. This chain connects TRBV15 to TRBJ1-2; D gene unclear. Germline lookup yields CDR1 LNHNV and CDR2 YYDKDF (reference sequence). V dropped 1 base and J dropped 6 bases, with 12 bases sitting between them. The CDR3 has 14 amino acids. The CDR3 sequence is CATSRGSWRDGYTF. The CDR3 nucleotides read TGTGCCACCAGCAGAGGTAGTTGGAGGGATGGCTACACCTTC.

The chain is built from TRBV5-1 and TRBJ2-1; 8 nucleotides line up with TRBD2. The V segment lost 0 bases and the J segment 5 bases; nucleotides outside the gene matches: 13. CDR3 length: 18 amino acids. Germline V gene lookup returns CDR1 SGHRS and CDR2 YFSETQ. CDR3 protein: CASSLAAPTSGSNNEQFF. In DNA, the CDR3 is TGCGCCAGCAGCTTGGCTGCTCCCACTAGCGGAAGTAACAATGAGCAGTTCTTC. Full variable domain (missing parts from reference TRBV5-1 and TRBJ2-1): KAGVTQTPRYLIKTRGQQVTLSCSPISGHRSVSWYQQTPGQGLQFLFEYFSETQRNKGNFPGRFSGRQFSNSRSEMNVSTLELGDSALYLCASSLAAPTSGSNNEQFFGPGTRLTVL.

The J gene is TRBJ2-3, the V gene TRBV5-1, with D perhaps matching TRBD1 (5 bases). The V end lost 3 bases, the J end lost 2 bases, and 13 bases lay between the germline ends. Germline values: CDR1 SGHRS, CDR2 YFSETQ. This CDR3 spans 15 amino acids. CDR3 sequence: CASSSQGFSTDTQYF. CDR3 in DNA: TGCGCCAGCAGCTCGCAGGGTTTTTCCACAGATACGCAGTATTTT.

This clone has more than one count but fewer than ten. The chain links TRBV7-2 to TRBJ1-2; D gene ambiguous. The V gene's germline CDR1 is SGHTA and CDR2 FQGNSA. Trimming removed 1 base at V and 6 bases at J, with 6 bases between. The CDR3 is 12 amino acids. The CDR3 loop is CASSLEPHGYTF. The DNA of the CDR3 is TGTGCCAGCAGCTTAGAGCCCCATGGCTACACCTTC.

The chain joins TRBV27 to TRBJ1-4, with 7 bases that match TRBD1. Germline CDR1 reads MNHEY; CDR2 reads SMNVEV (reference sequence). The CDR3 consists of 14 residues. V shed 2 bases, J shed 6 bases, and the junction held 3 bases outside the gene matches. CDR3 sequence reads: CASSLLQGHEKLFF. Here the CDR3 DNA reads TGTGCCAGCAGTTTACTACAGGGGCATGAAAAACTGTTTTTT.

V and J are TRBV4-2 and TRBJ2-3; 9 bases map to TRBD2. V gave up 4 bases and J gave up 5 bases; unmatched junction bases: 10. CDR3 length: 16 residues. Germline loops: CDR1 LGHNA, CDR2 YNFKEQ. In DNA, the CDR3 is TGTGCCAGCAGCCCCATGGAGCGGGAGGTCGGAGATACGCAGTATTTT. Translation: CASSPMEREVGDTQYF.

The gene calls are TRBV5-1 and TRBJ2-2, with 9 nucleotides matching TRBD1. Germline V lookup: CDR1 SGHRS, CDR2 YFSETQ. The CDR3 runs 13 residues. J gave up 3 bases and V 7 bases, and 1 base lay outside the gene matches. The CDR3 sequence is CASRTGDTGELFF. CDR3 nucleotide sequence: TGCGCCAGCCGGACAGGGGACACCGGGGAGCTGTTTTTT.

The chain combines TRBV14 with TRBJ2-1, with D possibly TRBD2 on 5 matching bases. V gave up 1 base and J gave up 6 bases, with 10 bases separating them. The germline V gene encodes CDR1 SGHDN and CDR2 FVKESK. The CDR3 is made up of 14 amino acids. The CDR3 loop reads CASSQGAGGNEQFF. The CDR3 DNA is TGTGCCAGCAGCCAAGGGGCTGGAGGCAATGAGCAGTTCTTC.

The CDR3 region has the DNA TGTGCCACCAGCGGGGGAGGCGGGAACACAGATACGCAGTATTTT. Translation: CATSGGGGNTDTQYF. This chain links TRBV24-1 with TRBJ2-3; D possibly corresponds to TRBD2 (6 bases). The CDR3 length is 15 residues. The ends were cut back, 7 bases at V and 2 bases at J, with 15 bases in the middle. Germline CDR1 is KGHDR and CDR2 is SFDVKD.

CDR3 loop: CASSLEGYDGYTF. DNA for the CDR3: TGCGCCAGCAGCTTGGAGGGGTACGATGGCTACACCTTC. The chain links TRBV5-1 to TRBJ1-2; maybe TRBD1 (5 bases). From germline, CDR1 is SGHRS and CDR2 YFSETQ. This CDR3 spans 13 amino acids. V lost 0 bases and J lost 6, with 9 bases in between.

This clone was recorded a few times. The V and J genes are TRBV7-9 and TRBJ2-7; perhaps TRBD1 as D (6 bases). This CDR3 has 15 residues. Germline-derived CDR1 and CDR2 are SEHNR and FQNEAQ (reference sequence). Trimming took off 1 base at V and 2 bases at J, with 12 bases between the two ends. For the CDR3, the DNA is TGTGCCAGCAGCTTAGAGGGGGTTTCCCCCTACGAGCAGTACTTC. Translation gives CASSLEGVSPYEQYF.

The chain uses TRBV5-1 and TRBJ2-1, with D possibly being TRBD2 (5 bases). The CDR3 contains 14 residues. Per the germline V gene, CDR1 is SGHRS and CDR2 is YFSETQ. Deletions cut 1 base from V and 0 bases from J, with 5 bases between. This CDR3 reads CASSLTSSYNEQFF. In DNA, the CDR3 is TGCGCCAGCAGCTTGACTAGCTCCTACAATGAGCAGTTCTTC.

This sequence joins TRBV7-9 and TRBJ2-6; 12 nucleotides align to TRBD1. Losses at the gene ends were 2 bases for V and 1 base for J; bases not matched to a gene: 3. Germline V gives CDR1 SEHNR, CDR2 FQNEAQ (reference sequence). The CDR3 extends over 18 amino acids. The CDR3 loop reads CASSLRDRGQSGANVLTF. Here the CDR3 DNA reads TGTGCCAGCAGCTTAAGGGACAGGGGGCAATCTGGGGCCAACGTCCTGACTTTC.

The chain recombines TRBV11-2 with TRBJ1-1; D may be TRBD1 (5 bases). Deletions cut 1 base from V and 6 bases from J, with 12 bases between. The CDR3 extends over 14 amino acids. Germline V CDR1 and CDR2: SGHAT, FQNNGV. CDR3 residues: CASSLAFSGAEAFF. The DNA for the CDR3 is TGTGCCAGCAGCTTAGCTTTTTCGGGGGCTGAAGCTTTCTTT.

The genes are TRBV19 and TRBJ2-5, with D perhaps TRBD2 (5 bases). Trimming left V 5 bases short and J 5 bases short, with 9 bases between. The CDR3 consists of 12 residues. In germline, CDR1 is LNHDA, CDR2 SQIVND (reference sequence). As DNA, the CDR3 is TGTGCCAGTAGTTTGTCGGGGGAGACCCAGTACTTC. Translated: CASSLSGETQYF.

The DNA for the CDR3 is TGTGCCAGCTCACCCGGGACTTTCAGCTCCTACGAGCAGTACTTC. This encodes CASSPGTFSSYEQYF. This rearrangement joins TRBV18 to TRBJ2-7; maybe TRBD2 (6 bases). Trimming removed 3 bases at V and 0 bases at J, with 12 bases between. CDR3 length: 15 amino acids. Germline CDR1 and CDR2: KGHSH and LQKENI.

The chain couples TRBV19 to TRBJ1-1; 12 bases line up with TRBD1. Germline CDR1 and CDR2: LNHDA and SQIVND (reference sequence). CDR3 length: 14 amino acids. V gave up 7 bases and J gave up 3 bases; unmatched junction bases: 3. The DNA of the CDR3 is TGTGCCAGTATCGGGACAGGGGGCGACACTGAAGCTTTCTTT. Translation gives CASIGTGGDTEAFF.

The chain carries TRBV28 and TRBJ2-7, with D possibly being TRBD1 (6 bases). The CDR3 is made up of 16 amino acids. CDR1 and CDR2 (germline): MDHEN, SYDVKM. V was clipped by 8 bases and J by 2 bases, with 22 bases between them. The CDR3 region is CASSPWGQGKPYEQYF. The CDR3 DNA sequence: TGTGCCAGCTCCCCATGGGGGCAAGGGAAACCCTACGAGCAGTACTTC.

The J gene is TRBJ1-3, the V gene TRBV10-3; D unclear. Trimming took off 9 bases at V and 0 bases at J, with 12 bases between the two ends. The CDR3 extends over 14 amino acids. Germline CDR1 is ENHRY and CDR2 is SYGVKD. The DNA for the CDR3 is TGTGCCATGGCGGAGACCGACTCTGGAAACACCATATATTTT. Translated: CAMAETDSGNTIYF.

The V gene is TRBV2, the J gene TRBJ2-5; the match to TRBD2 covers 14 bases. After removal of 6 bases from V and 2 bases from J, the junction contained 2 bases not matched to a gene. Germline assignment: CDR1 SNHLY and CDR2 FYNNEI. The CDR3 consists of 15 residues. CDR3 loop: CASRGTSGGQETQYF. The CDR3 DNA follows: TGTGCCAGCAGAGGGACTAGCGGGGGACAAGAGACCCAGTACTTC.